This is a list of T cell receptor beta chains from one sample in a study of T cells in tumors after PD-1 blockade. Data came from immunoSEQ multiplex PCR; TCRdb stores just in-frame clones and leaves some out. The sample lists roughly 15,000 clones; over 80% were seen once. This specimen was PBMCs, taken after anti-PD-1 treatment. The receptors derive from a human donor with basal cell carcinoma. Each CDR3 is given with its conserved first and last residue. The D gene is left open where the match is weak. Only part of the rows carry a size: once, few, many, or a class if the clone is expanded.

15,TRBJ2-1,TRBV12-5,TRBD2,NA,CASGLSRTSGNEQFF,TGTGCTAGTGGTTTGTCCCGGACTAGCGGGAATGAGCAGTTCTTC
13,TRBJ2-7,TRBV10-3,TRBD2,NA,CAISEREGREQYF,TGTGCCATCAGTGAACGGGAGGGCCGCGAGCAGTACTTC
13,TRBJ1-6,TRBV28,NA,few,CASSSQGWSPLHF,TGTGCCAGCAGTTCTCAGGGGTGGTCACCCCTCCACTTT
13,TRBJ2-1,TRBV24-1,TRBD2,NA,CATSIFGGNEQFF,TGTGCCACCAGTATCTTCGGGGGGAATGAGCAGTTCTTC
16,TRBJ1-6,TRBV5-1,NA,once,CASSLASQNYNSPLHF,TGCGCCAGCAGCTTGGCGAGCCAGAATTATAATTCACCCCTCCACTTT
15,TRBJ1-5,TRBV18,TRBD1,NA,CASSPIPGQNQPQHF,TGTGCCAGCTCACCTATACCGGGACAGAACCAGCCCCAGCATTTT
13,TRBJ2-3,TRBV19,TRBD2,NA,CASRREATDTQYF,TGTGCCAGTAGACGGGAGGCGACAGATACGCAGTATTTT
11,TRBJ2-7,TRBV29-1,NA,medium-sized,CSVVFGVEQYF,TGCAGCGTTGTTTTTGGGGTCGAGCAGTACTTC
12,TRBJ2-1,TRBV9,NA,NA,CASSGRLDEQFF,TGTGCCAGCAGCGGGAGATTGGATGAGCAGTTCTTC
14,TRBJ2-1,TRBV30,NA,once,CAWRGMSSYNEQFF,TGTGCCTGGAGAGGCATGAGCTCCTACAATGAGCAGTTCTTC
14,TRBJ2-5,TRBV19,TRBD1,NA,CASSGRQGQETQYF,TGTGCCAGTAGTGGTCGACAGGGGCAAGAGACCCAGTACTTC
13,TRBJ1-6,TRBV19,TRBD1,NA,CASSDRVVSPLHF,TGTGCCAGTAGTGACAGGGTGGTCTCACCCCTCCACTTT
15,TRBJ1-1,TRBV9,TRBD1,NA,CASSSGQGAYTEAFF,TGTGCCAGCAGCTCCGGACAGGGGGCTTACACTGAAGCTTTCTTT
14,TRBJ2-1,TRBV15,NA,NA,CATSRGTSTNEQFF,TGTGCCACCAGCAGAGGAACCTCAACCAACGAGCAGTTCTTC
14,TRBJ1-1,TRBV28,NA,NA,CASSSLGKNTEAFF,TGTGCCAGCAGTTCCTTGGGGAAGAACACTGAAGCTTTCTTT
14,TRBJ1-4,TRBV28,NA,NA,CASSPTGLEEKLFF,TGTGCCAGCAGCCCAACAGGGTTGGAGGAAAAACTGTTTTTT
14,TRBJ2-7,TRBV29-1,TRBD1,few,CSVCRTGGCHEQYF,TGCAGCGTCTGTCGGACAGGGGGCTGCCACGAGCAGTACTTC
16,TRBJ2-1,TRBV29-1,TRBD1,NA,CSAPGQGIPLWNEQFF,TGCAGCGCCCCGGGACAGGGTATCCCCTTGTGGAATGAGCAGTTCTTC
16,TRBJ2-1,TRBV10-1,TRBD1,NA,CASSESRGGAYNEQFF,TGCGCCAGCAGTGAGTCGAGAGGGGGCGCCTACAATGAGCAGTTCTTC
13,TRBJ1-2,TRBV12-3/TRBV12-4,NA,NA,CASSLAQGLGYTF,TGTGCCAGCAGTTTAGCCCAGGGACTTGGCTACACCTTC
15,TRBJ2-7,TRBV2,NA,NA,CASSEAEQGPYEQYF,TGTGCCAGCAGTGAAGCGGAGCAGGGGCCCTACGAGCAGTACTTC
14,TRBJ2-7,TRBV28,NA,NA,CASSLGSAYVGQYF,TGTGCCAGCAGTTTAGGCAGCGCCTACGTTGGGCAGTACTTC
18,TRBJ2-3,TRBV18,TRBD2,NA,CASSPPTSGGARTDTQYF,TGTGCCAGCTCACCACCGACTAGCGGGGGGGCACGTACAGATACGCAGTATTTT
15,TRBJ2-3,TRBV28,TRBD1,NA,CASRTRQGGTDTQYF,TGTGCCAGCAGGACCAGACAGGGCGGCACAGATACGCAGTATTTT
15,TRBJ2-7,TRBV27,TRBD1,once,CASSLKGGAGYEQYF,TGTGCCAGCAGTTTAAAAGGGGGCGCGGGTTACGAGCAGTACTTC
16,TRBJ1-2,TRBV24-1,NA,NA,CATSDLGSDGHYGYTF,TGTGCCACCAGTGATTTAGGGTCGGACGGGCACTATGGCTACACCTTC
16,TRBJ1-1,TRBV5-6,NA,NA,CASSLAGYAGKAEAFF,TGTGCCAGCAGCTTGGCCGGCTACGCAGGGAAGGCTGAAGCTTTCTTT
15,TRBJ2-6,TRBV11-1,NA,few,CASSPVGTGANVLTF,TGTGCCAGCAGCCCTGTGGGTACAGGGGCCAACGTCCTGACTTTC
16,TRBJ1-2,TRBV27,TRBD1,NA,CASSPHRGRDEDGYTF,TGTGCCAGCAGTCCTCACAGGGGGCGCGATGAGGATGGCTACACCTTC
19,TRBJ2-3,TRBV2,TRBD2,NA,CASSVGWGPRLAGTDTQYF,TGTGCCAGCAGTGTGGGGTGGGGCCCCCGACTAGCGGGGACAGATACGCAGTATTTT
14,TRBJ2-3,TRBV3-1/TRBV3-2,NA,NA,CASSQWRGTDTQYF,TGTGCCAGCAGCCAATGGCGGGGCACAGATACGCAGTATTTT
15,TRBJ1-2,TRBV5-1,NA,NA,CASSFRGATDYGYTF,TGCGCCAGCAGCTTCCGGGGGGCGACGGACTATGGCTACACCTTC
15,TRBJ2-3,TRBV2,NA,few,CASRRSSQSTDTQYF,TGTGCCAGCAGGCGGTCTAGCCAAAGCACAGATACGCAGTATTTT
12,TRBJ1-3,TRBV5-1,TRBD1,NA,CASSSLGTGWYF,TGCGCCAGCAGCTCCCTCGGGACAGGGTGGTATTTT
16,TRBJ2-5,TRBV19,NA,NA,CASSISTRVGQETQYF,TGTGCCAGTAGTATCTCCACCAGAGTGGGCCAAGAGACCCAGTACTTC
14,TRBJ1-2,TRBV5-1,NA,once,CASSVVDGNYGYTF,TGCGCCAGCAGCGTCGTGGACGGCAACTATGGCTACACCTTC